The 23 T cell receptor beta chains below all came from one sample that was sequenced in a study of PD-1 blockade in classical Hodgkin lymphoma. This table comes from immunoSEQ multiplex PCR, and its TCRdb copy is limited to in-frame clones, with some not included. The table includes roughly 40,000 clones, 80% to 90% detected once. All the patients suffered relapse after autologous stem cell transplantation, and brentuximab vedotin exposure differed. Sample: peripheral blood mononuclear cells (PBMCs), taken at baseline. These receptor sequences come from a human donor with classical Hodgkin lymphoma.

This chain joins TRBV11-2 and TRBJ2-7; D not resolved. Germline CDR1 SGHAT, CDR2 FQNNGV. The CDR3 consists of 13 residues. V lost 1 base to trimming and J lost 0 bases, with 4 bases between them. In DNA, the CDR3 is TGTGCCAGCAGCTTAGGGTACTCCTACGAGCAGTACTTC. Translation gives CASSLGYSYEQYF. Full variable domain (remainder filled in from reference TRBV11-2 and TRBJ2-7): EAGVAQSPRYKIIEKRQSVAFWCNPISGHATLYWYQQILGQGPKLLIQFQNNGVVDDSQLPKDRFSAERLKGVDSTLKIQPAKLEDSAVYLCASSLGYSYEQYFGPGTRLTVT.

The V gene is TRBV19, the J gene TRBJ1-4; D is ambiguous. CDR3 length equals 16 residues. The V end lost 4 bases, the J end lost 0 bases, and 12 bases lay between the germline ends. The germline V gene has CDR1 LNHDA and CDR2 SQIVND (reference sequence). The CDR3, as DNA: TGTGCCAGTAGTAGGTACCAGCATGCAACTAATGAAAAACTGTTTTTT. Translating it yields CASSRYQHATNEKLFF.

V is TRBV6-6 and J is TRBJ2-1; 7 bases agree with TRBD1. The CDR3 is 16 amino acids. V was clipped by 6 bases and J by 2 bases; unmatched bases: 10. The germline V gene has CDR1 MNHNY and CDR2 SVGAGI (reference sequence). Here the CDR3 reads CASSASTGTPYNEQFF. CDR3 nucleotides: TGTGCCAGCAGCGCTTCGACAGGGACCCCCTACAATGAGCAGTTCTTC.

This chain connects TRBV6-5 to TRBJ1-2, with D possibly TRBD1 on 5 matching bases. The CDR3 is 15 amino acids. Trimming took 6 bases from V and 8 from J, leaving 22 bases between them. Germline lookup yields CDR1 MNHEY and CDR2 SVGAGI. CDR3 sequence: CASSPPSGATGGYTF. CDR3 nucleotides: TGTGCCAGCAGCCCCCCCAGCGGGGCAACGGGAGGCTACACCTTC.

This chain links TRBV2 with TRBJ2-1; unclear D gene. Per germline, CDR1 SNHLY and CDR2 FYNNEI. The CDR3 has 12 residues. The V and J ends lost 3 bases and 8 bases respectively, with 8 bases between them. The CDR3 sequence: CASSEYGDEQFF. The CDR3 DNA sequence: TGTGCCAGCAGTGAGTACGGTGATGAGCAGTTCTTC.

This clone has more than one count but fewer than ten. This chain joins TRBV5-1 and TRBJ1-1, with D perhaps TRBD1 (6 bases). The V end lost 0 bases, the J end lost 5 bases, and 8 bases lay between the germline ends. The germline V gene encodes CDR1 SGHRS and CDR2 YFSETQ. CDR3 length equals 13 residues. CDR3: CASSLEGGTEAFF. CDR3 nucleotides: TGCGCCAGCAGCTTGGAAGGGGGGACTGAAGCTTTCTTT.

This clone was detected only once. This rearrangement joins TRBV29-1 to TRBJ1-1; 8 nucleotides align to TRBD1. After removal of 6 bases from V and 1 base from J, the junction contained 4 bases not matched to a gene. CDR3 length: 13 residues. Germline CDR1 SQVTM, CDR2 ANQGSEA. The CDR3 here is CSVRQGPNTEAFF. CDR3 DNA sequence: TGCAGCGTACGACAGGGGCCGAACACTGAAGCTTTCTTT.

This CDR3 is CASRLAGANTGELFF. The CDR3, as DNA: TGTGCCAGCAGATTAGCGGGGGCCAACACCGGGGAGCTGTTTTTT. This chain uses TRBV6-6 with TRBJ2-2; 9 nucleotides match TRBD2. Germline V gene data show CDR1 as MNHNY and CDR2 as SVGAGI (reference sequence). This CDR3 is 15 amino acids long. The junction had 4 bases not matched to a gene; V was cut back by 6 bases and J by 2 bases.

The chain joins TRBV28 to TRBJ1-5; D gene uncertain. Germline values: CDR1 MDHEN, CDR2 SYDVKM. The CDR3 is 12 residues long. V was pared by 3 bases and J by 7 bases, with 7 bases between. The CDR3 loop is CASSFGVQPQHF. The CDR3 DNA reads as TGTGCCAGCAGTTTTGGAGTACAGCCCCAGCATTTT.

The gene calls are TRBV2 and TRBJ1-1; the match to TRBD1 covers 11 bases. The CDR3 length is 15 residues. Trimming took 3 bases from V and 4 from J; bases not matched to a gene: 4. Germline lookup yields CDR1 SNHLY and CDR2 FYNNEI. This CDR3 is CASSEDRGHITEAFF. CDR3 nucleotides: TGTGCCAGCAGTGAGGACAGGGGGCATATCACTGAAGCTTTCTTT.

This clone is a singleton in its sample. This chain connects TRBV28 to TRBJ1-4; 7 nucleotides match TRBD1. CDR3 length equals 16 residues. Germline CDR1 MDHEN, CDR2 SYDVKM. The V and J ends lost 5 bases and 0 bases, in that order; junction bases with no gene match: 6. DNA of the CDR3: TGTGCCAGCAGTAGACTGGGACAGACAACTAATGAAAAACTGTTTTTT. As protein: CASSRLGQTTNEKLFF.

The chain uses TRBV9 and TRBJ1-3; the D is unclear. CDR1 SGDLS and CDR2 YYNGEE come from the germline V gene. The V and J ends lost 4 bases and 8 bases respectively, with 13 bases between them. The CDR3 runs 13 residues. The CDR3 DNA sequence: TGTGCCAGCAGCTCCGGGGAAACTTACACCATATATTTT. It encodes CASSSGETYTIYF.

This sequence joins TRBV5-5 and TRBJ2-3; 15 bases fit TRBD2. CDR1 is SGHKS, CDR2 YYEKEE, per germline (reference sequence). The CDR3 runs 19 residues. V lost 4 bases, J lost 1 base, and 10 bases stayed unmatched. Here the CDR3 reads CASSKGLAGGQSRTDTQYF. CDR3 in DNA: TGTGCCAGCAGCAAGGGACTAGCGGGGGGTCAAAGCCGCACAGATACGCAGTATTTT.

The V gene is TRBV29-1, the J gene TRBJ2-7; 8 bases line up with TRBD1. The germline CDR1 and CDR2 sequences are SQVTM and ANQGSEA. The CDR3 totals 15 residues. V trimming: 0 bases; J trimming: 3 bases; junction bases outside the gene matches: 7. The CDR3 DNA reads TGCAGCGTTGAAGATCGGAAGACAGGGGTCTACGAGCAGTACTTC. Its protein is CSVEDRKTGVYEQYF.

This chain uses TRBV18 with TRBJ1-1, with D tentatively TRBD1 (5 bases). The CDR3 has 15 amino acids. The germline gives CDR1 KGHSH, CDR2 LQKENI. Deletions cut 1 base from V and 0 bases from J, with 9 bases between. The CDR3 nucleotides read TGTGCCAGCTCACCACGGGGCAGTTTGAACACTGAAGCTTTCTTT. It is translated as CASSPRGSLNTEAFF. Complete variable domain (other parts from reference TRBV18 and TRBJ1-1): NAGVMQNPRHLVRRRGQEARLRCSPMKGHSHVYWYRQLPEEGLKFMVYLQKENIIDESGMPKERFSAEFPKEGPSILRIQQVVRGDSAAYFCASSPRGSLNTEAFFGQGTRLTVV.

The rearrangement links TRBV28 to TRBJ2-1; tentatively, D is TRBD1 or TRBD2 (5 bases each). This CDR3 spans 15 amino acids. V was clipped by 5 bases and J by 0 bases, with 11 bases between them. From germline, CDR1 is MDHEN and CDR2 SYDVKM. The DNA of the CDR3 is TGTGCCAGCAGTCCGGGACCCAGCTCCTACAATGAGCAGTTCTTC. Protein sequence: CASSPGPSSYNEQFF.

V usage is TRBV10-3 and J usage is TRBJ1-1; 9 bases fit TRBD1. Trimming took 7 bases from V and 5 from J; bases not matched to a gene: 8. CDR1 and CDR2 (germline): ENHRY, SYGVKD. The CDR3 length is 14 residues. Written as DNA, the CDR3 is TGTGCCATCAAAGCCAACAGGGGGCAGACTGAAGCTTTCTTT. This translates into CAIKANRGQTEAFF.

This chain uses TRBV6-6 with TRBJ2-5; the match to TRBD1 covers 9 bases. V lost 7 bases to trimming and J lost 7 bases; unmatched junction nucleotides: 4. This CDR3 comprises 12 residues. Germline CDR1 reads MNHNY; CDR2 reads SVGAGI (reference sequence). The CDR3 DNA sequence: TGTGCCAGCAACCTACAGGGGGCGACCCAGTACTTC. It encodes CASNLQGATQYF.

The gene calls are TRBV6-5 and TRBJ1-1, with D perhaps TRBD1 (5 bases). This CDR3 spans 14 amino acids. Germline assignment: CDR1 MNHEY and CDR2 SVGAGI. V shed 5 bases and J shed 5 bases, with 15 bases lying between them. The CDR3 bases are TGTGCCAGCAGTACTTTAACAGGTCGGACTGAAGCTTTCTTT. Residues: CASSTLTGRTEAFF.

V gene TRBV30 combines with J gene TRBJ2-5, with 7 bases lining up with TRBD1. J was trimmed by 5 bases and V by 4 bases; bases with no gene match: 10. Germline V gives CDR1 GTSNPN, CDR2 SVGIG (reference sequence). This CDR3 is 14 amino acids long. The CDR3 bases are TGTGCCTGGACAATCGGGAACAGGGGCGAGACCCAGTACTTC. Translating it yields CAWTIGNRGETQYF.

CDR3 sequence: CASSPTVGFIAFGTDTQYF. The CDR3 nucleotides read TGTGCCAGCAGCCCTACGGTGGGGTTCATTGCATTTGGCACAGATACGCAGTATTTT. V is TRBV4-2 and J is TRBJ2-3; D ambiguous. Germline assignment: CDR1 LGHNA and CDR2 YNFKEQ. This CDR3 comprises 19 residues. Between the trimmed V and J ends, which lost 4 bases and 1 base, there was a span of 24 bases.

Regarding this clone: One junction end disagrees with the germline gene, perhaps due to a read error. The V call is TRBV27, the J call TRBJ1-5, with D maybe TRBD1 (5 bases). Germline values: CDR1 MNHEY, CDR2 SMNVEV (reference sequence). The CDR3 length is 15 residues. In nucleotides, the CDR3 is TGTACCAGCAGCCCCGAGGGGAATAGCAATCAGCCCCAGCATTTT. Protein product: CTSSPEGNSNQPQHF.

The chain recombines TRBV5-6 with TRBJ2-2; a possible D gene is TRBD2 (6 bases). Per germline, CDR1 SGHDT and CDR2 YYEEEE. The CDR3 consists of 13 residues. V dropped 5 bases and J dropped 6 bases, with 11 bases sitting between them. The CDR3 reads CASRRDSPGELFF. The CDR3 region has the DNA TGTGCCAGCAGGAGGGACTCACCCGGGGAGCTGTTTTTT.